The rows below give T cell receptor beta chains drawn from one sample of a study of blood T cell repertoires in COVID-19. Some clones are missing from TCRdb's copy, which holds only in-frame ones; the method was immunoSEQ multiplex PCR. The sample lists 150,000 to 180,000 clones, about 85% seen once, with 0.63% in the top ten. The specimen was peripheral blood. These receptors all come from a man aged 55 to 70 with COVID-19, enrolled during active disease. CDR3s include the opening cysteine and the closing phenylalanine or tryptophan. The order of the fields is CDR3 DNA, CDR3 protein, V gene, D gene, J gene, clone size. A D gene is named only where the DNA matches it firmly. Size tells how often a clone was seen (once, few, many) or the class of an expanded clone, and some rows leave it out.

DNA: TGTGCCAGCAGCCCGGGACAGCTTAATGAAAAACTGTTTTTT; CDR3: CASSPGQLNEKLFF; V: TRBV7-2; D: TRBD1; J: TRBJ1-4; size: .
DNA: TGCGCCAGCAGCCTGGACTTTTATAGCAATCAGCCCCAGCATTTT; CDR3: CASSLDFYSNQPQHF; V: TRBV4-1; D: .; J: TRBJ1-5; size: .
DNA: TGTGCCAGCAGCCAAGATGACCCGTGGAGAATTGTAAATGGCTACACCTTC; CDR3: CASSQDDPWRIVNGYTF; V: TRBV3-1/TRBV3-2; D: .; J: TRBJ1-2; size: .
DNA: TGTGCCAGCAGCTTAGAGCCGGTATCGGCGGGAGAGCAGTATTTT; CDR3: CASSLEPVSAGEQYF; V: TRBV7-2; D: TRBD2; J: TRBJ2-3; size: .
DNA: TGTGCCAGCAGCCACCCAGATAATTCACCCCTCCACTTT; CDR3: CASSHPDNSPLHF; V: TRBV3-1/TRBV3-2; D: .; J: TRBJ1-6; size: .
DNA: TGTGCCTGGATCGGGACAGGGAGCCACGAGCAGTACTTC; CDR3: CAWIGTGSHEQYF; V: TRBV30; D: TRBD1; J: TRBJ2-7; size: .
DNA: TGTGCCAGCAGTGCGCAGCGGGGCTATGGCTACACCTTC; CDR3: CASSAQRGYGYTF; V: TRBV28; D: .; J: TRBJ1-2; size: .
DNA: TGTGCCAGCAGTTTATTGGGGGGGCAGCCCCAGCATTTT; CDR3: CASSLLGGQPQHF; V: TRBV27; D: .; J: TRBJ1-5; size: .
DNA: TGTGCCAGCACTCCTGTTCGGGGGGGTGAAGCTTTCTTT; CDR3: CASTPVRGGEAFF; V: TRBV7-9; D: .; J: TRBJ1-1; size: once
DNA: TGTGCCAGCGGAACAGGGGGTTTTGTTGGCTACACCTTC; CDR3: CASGTGGFVGYTF; V: TRBV28; D: TRBD1; J: TRBJ1-2; size: .
DNA: TGTGCCAGCAGCCTTCTAGCGGGAGTTGGTGAGACCCAGTACTTC; CDR3: CASSLLAGVGETQYF; V: TRBV28; D: TRBD2; J: TRBJ2-5; size: .
DNA: TGCAGCGTTCGGACAGGGGATTCACCCCTCCACTTT; CDR3: CSVRTGDSPLHF; V: TRBV29-1; D: TRBD1; J: TRBJ1-6; size: .
DNA: TGTGCCAGCACCGTTAGCGGGAGTATAGCTAACAATGAGCAGTTCTTC; CDR3: CASTVSGSIANNEQFF; V: TRBV9; D: TRBD2; J: TRBJ2-1; size: .
DNA: TGTGCCACCGCCGGGACAGGGGGTTCGAGCTCCTACAATGAGCAGTTCTTC; CDR3: CATAGTGGSSSYNEQFF; V: TRBV24-1; D: TRBD1; J: TRBJ2-1; size: .
DNA: TGTGCCAGCAGCGCCAAGTCTGCGGGAGTATACAATGAGCAGTTCTTC; CDR3: CASSAKSAGVYNEQFF; V: TRBV9; D: TRBD2; J: TRBJ2-1; size: .
DNA: TGTGCCAGCAGCTTAAATATCGGTCGGACTGAAGCTTTCTTT; CDR3: CASSLNIGRTEAFF; V: TRBV7-9; D: .; J: TRBJ1-1; size: .
DNA: TGTGCCAGCAGCCGCAGGACAGGGACAGTAAATCAGCCCCAGCATTTT; CDR3: CASSRRTGTVNQPQHF; V: TRBV28; D: TRBD1; J: TRBJ1-5; size: .
DNA: TGTGCCAGCAGCCCAAAACAGGGGTCGGTTTCACCCCTCCACTTT; CDR3: CASSPKQGSVSPLHF; V: TRBV16; D: TRBD1; J: TRBJ1-6; size: .
DNA: TGTGCCAGCAGCTTAGCATTGGCACAAAATCAGCCCCAGCATTTT; CDR3: CASSLALAQNQPQHF; V: TRBV7-8; D: .; J: TRBJ1-5; size: .
DNA: TGTGCCAGTAGTCTCTGGGGCTCAGGCGTCTCCTACAATGAGCAGTTCTTC; CDR3: CASSLWGSGVSYNEQFF; V: TRBV19; D: .; J: TRBJ2-1; size: few
DNA: TGTGCCAGCAGTGAGGATGTGCGGTCACCCCTCCACTTT; CDR3: CASSEDVRSPLHF; V: TRBV6-4; D: .; J: TRBJ1-6; size: .
DNA: TGTGCCAGCAGCCCCGGACTTACGACTTACGAGCAGTACTTC; CDR3: CASSPGLTTYEQYF; V: TRBV5-6; D: .; J: TRBJ2-7; size: few
DNA: TGTGCCAGCAGCTTCAGACAGGGCACTGAAGCTTTCTTT; CDR3: CASSFRQGTEAFF; V: TRBV7-9; D: TRBD1; J: TRBJ1-1; size: .
DNA: TGTGCCAGCAGCGCCCGGACAGGGTACACTGAAGCTTTCTTT; CDR3: CASSARTGYTEAFF; V: TRBV7-8; D: TRBD1; J: TRBJ1-1; size: few
DNA: TGTGCCAGCAGCCGTAGCGGGGGGGCATACAATGAGCAGTTCTTC; CDR3: CASSRSGGAYNEQFF; V: TRBV7-2; D: TRBD2; J: TRBJ2-1; size: once
DNA: TGTGCCAGCAGCTTGAGAGGGAACTATGGCTACACCTTC; CDR3: CASSLRGNYGYTF; V: TRBV5-6; D: .; J: TRBJ1-2; size: .
DNA: TGTGCCAGTAGTACGGACAGGGGGCATGGCTACACCTTC; CDR3: CASSTDRGHGYTF; V: TRBV19; D: TRBD1; J: TRBJ1-2; size: .
DNA: TGTGCCAGCAGTCATCCACTACAGGGAAACATTCAGTACTTC; CDR3: CASSHPLQGNIQYF; V: TRBV28; D: .; J: TRBJ2-4; size: .
DNA: TGTGCCACCCAGGGGGACGGATTCTACGAGCAGTACTTC; CDR3: CATQGDGFYEQYF; V: TRBV19; D: TRBD1; J: TRBJ2-7; size: .
DNA: TGCGCCAGCAGCCAAGGGACAGGGGCAAACACAGATACGCAGTATTTT; CDR3: CASSQGTGANTDTQYF; V: TRBV4-3; D: TRBD1; J: TRBJ2-3; size: .
DNA: TGTGCCAGTAGGGCCCGGGGGAACGGAAATGAAAAACTGTTTTTT; CDR3: CASRARGNGNEKLFF; V: TRBV19; D: .; J: TRBJ1-4; size: .
DNA: TGCGCCAGCAGCCAAGATAATTCCTTCTCTGGAAACACCATATATTTT; CDR3: CASSQDNSFSGNTIYF; V: TRBV4-3; D: .; J: TRBJ1-3; size: .
DNA: TGTGCCAGCAGTTACCTTTCTTCGGGGGGCTCTGAAAAACTGTTTTTT; CDR3: CASSYLSSGGSEKLFF; V: TRBV6-5; D: .; J: TRBJ1-4; size: .
DNA: TGTGCCAGTAGTATGGGAAGGGTGACAGGGGCCAACTATGGCTACACCTTC; CDR3: CASSMGRVTGANYGYTF; V: TRBV19; D: TRBD1; J: TRBJ1-2; size: .
DNA: TGTGCCAGCAGTGGCCGGACAGGAGGCTACACCTTC; CDR3: CASSGRTGGYTF; V: TRBV12-3/TRBV12-4; D: TRBD1; J: TRBJ1-2; size: .
DNA: TGTGCCAGCTCACCTCCACAGGGCTATAGCAATCAGCCCCAGCATTTT; CDR3: CASSPPQGYSNQPQHF; V: TRBV18; D: .; J: TRBJ1-5; size: .
DNA: TGCAGTGCTAGTAGGACAGGTCGAAACACAGATACGCAGTATTTT; CDR3: CSASRTGRNTDTQYF; V: TRBV20-1; D: TRBD1; J: TRBJ2-3; size: .
DNA: TGTGCCAGTAGTATACAGGCGAGCTCTGGAAACACCATATATTTT; CDR3: CASSIQASSGNTIYF; V: TRBV19; D: .; J: TRBJ1-3; size: few
DNA: TGTGCTAGTGCTCAGGTAGGGGGTGTCGCTTTCTTT; CDR3: CASAQVGGVAFF; V: TRBV12-5; D: .; J: TRBJ1-1; size: few
DNA: TGTGCTAGTGCCCCGACAGAAAACAATGAGCAGTTCTTC; CDR3: CASAPTENNEQFF; V: TRBV12-5; D: .; J: TRBJ2-1; size: .
DNA: TGTGCCAGCTCACCAGAAGGGGGGACTAGCGGGACCGATCTTTACGAGCAGTACTTC; CDR3: CASSPEGGTSGTDLYEQYF; V: TRBV18; D: TRBD2; J: TRBJ2-7; size: .
DNA: TGCAGCGTTACCCCGTCGGGACAGGGGATTAACATTCAGTACTTC; CDR3: CSVTPSGQGINIQYF; V: TRBV29-1; D: TRBD1; J: TRBJ2-4; size: once
DNA: TGTGCCAGCAGTTTAGGAGGGATAAGCGCCAACTATGGCTACACCTTC; CDR3: CASSLGGISANYGYTF; V: TRBV28; D: .; J: TRBJ1-2; size: .
DNA: TGTGCCAGCAGCATCAGACTAGCGGGGGGGCCTACAGATACGCAGTATTTT; CDR3: CASSIRLAGGPTDTQYF; V: TRBV9; D: TRBD2; J: TRBJ2-3; size: .
DNA: TGTGCCAGCCATCCCGGGACTAGCGGAGGAACCTACAATGAGCGGTTCTTC; CDR3: CASHPGTSGGTYNERFF; V: TRBV19; D: TRBD2; J: TRBJ2-1; size: .
DNA: TGTGCCAGTAGTATAGTGGAGGGGGCCGGGTCTGGCTACACCTTC; CDR3: CASSIVEGAGSGYTF; V: TRBV19; D: TRBD1; J: TRBJ1-2; size: once
DNA: TGTGCCACCAGTGATTTACAGGGACGGGGCTACAATGAGCAGTTCTTC; CDR3: CATSDLQGRGYNEQFF; V: TRBV24-1; D: .; J: TRBJ2-1; size: .
DNA: TGTGCCAGCAGCCAGAGACAGGGGACAGATACGCAGTATTTT; CDR3: CASSQRQGTDTQYF; V: TRBV3-1/TRBV3-2; D: TRBD1; J: TRBJ2-3; size: .
DNA: TGTGCCAGCAGTTTATCCGGGTCTACCGAAGCTTTCTTT; CDR3: CASSLSGSTEAFF; V: TRBV27; D: .; J: TRBJ1-1; size: .
DNA: TGTGCCAGCAGCCCAACAGGGTCAACTAATGAAAAACTGTTTTTT; CDR3: CASSPTGSTNEKLFF; V: TRBV7-9; D: .; J: TRBJ1-4; size: .
DNA: TGTGCCAGCAGCTTGCTTCAGCGGGATACAGATACGCAGTATTTT; CDR3: CASSLLQRDTDTQYF; V: TRBV5-4; D: TRBD2; J: TRBJ2-3; size: .
DNA: TGTGCCAGCAGCCCTACAAAAGGGGGCACTGAAGCTTTCTTT; CDR3: CASSPTKGGTEAFF; V: TRBV25-1; D: .; J: TRBJ1-1; size: .
DNA: TGTGCCAGTAGTATCGGTCTAGCGGGACCCGAACAAGAGACCCAGTACTTC; CDR3: CASSIGLAGPEQETQYF; V: TRBV19; D: TRBD2; J: TRBJ2-5; size: .
DNA: TGTGCCAGCAGCCCCATAGGGGCAACTAATGAAAAACTGTTTTTT; CDR3: CASSPIGATNEKLFF; V: TRBV6-5; D: .; J: TRBJ1-4; size: .